The 18 T cell receptor beta chains given below trace back to one sample, sequenced in a study of T cell clones after liver transplantation. Sequenced by immunoSEQ multiplex PCR; TCRdb stores in-frame clones only, minus some. The table has more than 7,500 clones, around 79% seen once. Sequenced here: CD8+ T cells from blood, sampled before liver transplant. The receptors derive from a human donor who received a liver transplant.

The chain combines TRBV28 with TRBJ2-5; 11 bases line up with TRBD2. Per germline, CDR1 MDHEN and CDR2 SYDVKM. V lost 6 bases and J lost 0; bases outside the gene matches: 9. The CDR3 spans 17 residues. CDR3 region: CASRMGTSGFYQETQYF. CDR3 coding DNA: TGTGCCAGCAGGATGGGGACTAGCGGTTTCTACCAAGAGACCCAGTACTTC. Filled out from reference TRBV28 and TRBJ2-5, the complete variable domain reads DVKVTQSSRYLVKRTGEKVFLECVQDMDHENMFWYRQDPGLGLRLIYFSYDVKMKEKGDIPEGYSVSREKKERFSLILESASTNQTSMYLCASRMGTSGFYQETQYFGPGTRLLVL.

This clone was seen a single time. The chain couples TRBV5-4 to TRBJ2-3; D unclear. Deletions cut 4 bases from V and 8 bases from J, with 23 bases between. The CDR3 covers 16 residues. The germline V gene has CDR1 SGHNT and CDR2 YYREEE (reference sequence). The CDR3 loop reads CASSQESEPAGVTQYF. The CDR3 DNA reads TGTGCCAGCAGCCAAGAGTCGGAGCCGGCCGGAGTTACGCAGTATTTT.

CDR3 amino acids: CASSLATGRVDTGELFF. The CDR3 DNA reads as TGTGCCAGCAGCTTAGCAACGGGGCGCGTCGACACCGGGGAGCTGTTTTTT. J is TRBJ2-2 and V is TRBV7-6; D is perhaps TRBD1 or TRBD2 (5 bases each). This CDR3 region has 17 residues. V was trimmed by 0 bases and J by 3 bases, leaving 14 bases between them. Germline CDR1 reads SGHVS; CDR2 reads FNYEAQ.

The rearrangement links TRBV7-6 to TRBJ1-6, with a tentative D call TRBD1 (5 bases). CDR3 length equals 17 residues. Trimming shortened V by 1 base and J by 4 bases, and 14 bases separated the two germline ends. The germline V gene encodes CDR1 SGHVS and CDR2 FNYEAQ. The chain's CDR3 is CASSLGGRGRYNSPLHF. The CDR3 DNA follows: TGTGCCAGCAGCTTAGGGGGCCGAGGAAGGTATAATTCACCCCTCCACTTT.

The chain carries TRBV29-1 and TRBJ1-1, with no clear D. Between the trimmed V and J ends, which lost 2 bases and 12 bases, there was a span of 22 bases. The CDR3 length is 14 residues. CDR1 is SQVTM and CDR2 is ANQGSEA in the germline V gene. This CDR3 reads CSVEIGFGRAESFF. CDR3 sequence (DNA): TGCAGCGTTGAAATTGGTTTCGGGAGGGCGGAGTCTTTCTTT.

The chain uses TRBV5-5 and TRBJ1-4; D gene ambiguous. CDR3 length: 15 amino acids. Germline CDR1 and CDR2: SGHKS and YYEKEE (reference sequence). The germline V and J ends were trimmed by 0 bases and 3 bases, with 9 bases remaining between them. CDR3 sequence (DNA): TGTGCCAGCAGCTTGGGAGGTTGGGCTAATGAAAAACTGTTTTTT. Translation gives CASSLGGWANEKLFF.

This clone was recorded only once. This rearrangement joins TRBV6-6 to TRBJ1-5, with D hard to call. Germline lookup yields CDR1 MNHNY and CDR2 SVGAGI (reference sequence). Trimming stripped 7 bases from V and 2 bases from J, with 12 bases between. This CDR3 spans 14 amino acids. The CDR3 nucleotides read TGTGCCAGCACAGGCATTTCGGGCAATCAGCCCCAGCATTTT. This gives the protein CASTGISGNQPQHF.

This chain uses TRBV5-6 with TRBJ1-1; D unclear. This CDR3 is 14 amino acids long. V was clipped by 4 bases and J by 4 bases, with 14 bases between them. The germline V gene encodes CDR1 SGHDT and CDR2 YYEEEE. The CDR3 region is CASSTPSPGTEAFF. CDR3 bases: TGTGCCAGCAGCACCCCGTCCCCCGGCACTGAAGCTTTCTTT.

The rearrangement joins TRBV28 to TRBJ1-1; D possibly corresponds to TRBD1 (6 bases). This CDR3 has 15 amino acids. Germline V CDR1 and CDR2: MDHEN, SYDVKM. The ends were cut back, 7 bases at V and 0 bases at J, with 15 bases in the middle. The CDR3 DNA follows: TGTGCCAGCATACTCACCGGGGGGCTGAACACTGAAGCTTTCTTT. Translated, it gives CASILTGGLNTEAFF.

The chain is built from TRBV6-5 and TRBJ2-7; D not certain. The CDR3 runs 11 residues. With 6 bases removed from V and 4 bases from J, the gap between germline ends came to 7 bases. CDR1 and CDR2 from the germline V gene are MNHEY and SVGAGI. The CDR3 loop reads CASRSQYEQYF. CDR3 sequence (DNA): TGTGCCAGCAGGTCTCAGTACGAGCAGTACTTC.

This clone was seen a handful of times. The rearrangement uses TRBV5-6 and TRBJ1-1; D gene ambiguous. V was clipped by 0 bases and J by 8 bases, with 14 bases between them. This CDR3 has 14 residues. The germline CDR1 and CDR2 sequences are SGHDT and YYEEEE. The DNA for the CDR3 is TGTGCCAGCAGCTTGGAAGTGTCGGGAGGAGAAGCTTTCTTT. Protein: CASSLEVSGGEAFF. The full variable domain, completed using reference TRBV5-6 and TRBJ1-1, is DAGVTQSPTHLIKTRGQQVTLRCSPKSGHDTVSWYQQALGQGPQFIFQYYEEEERQRGNFPDRFSGHQFPNYSSELNVNALLLGDSALYLCASSLEVSGGEAFFGQGTRLTVV.

V gene TRBV9 combines with J gene TRBJ2-1; 7 nucleotides align to TRBD2. Germline values: CDR1 SGDLS, CDR2 YYNGEE. The CDR3 runs 15 residues. J gave up 8 bases and V 7 bases, and 15 bases lay outside the gene matches. The CDR3 region has the DNA TGTGCCAGCTCAAGTCCCTCGGGGGGATTCTATGAGCAGTTCTTC. Amino acid sequence: CASSSPSGGFYEQFF.

The chain recombines TRBV7-2 with TRBJ1-3, with TRBD1 as a possible D gene (6 bases). V was clipped by 5 bases and J by 0 bases, with 17 bases between them. The CDR3 runs 17 residues. Germline V CDR1 and CDR2: SGHTA, FQGNSA. This chain's CDR3 is CASSLLSGAYSGNTIYF. For the CDR3, the DNA is TGTGCCAGCAGCCTTCTTTCAGGGGCTTACTCTGGAAACACCATATATTTT. The full variable domain, in which reference TRBV7-2 and TRBJ1-3 provide the parts outside the CDR3, is GAGVSQSPSNKVTEKGKDVELRCDPISGHTALYWYRQSLGQGLEFLIYFQGNSAPDKSGLPSDRFSAERTGGSVSTLTIQRTQQEDSAVYLCASSLLSGAYSGNTIYFGEGSWLTVV.

The V and J genes are TRBV10-3 and TRBJ2-3; D is perhaps TRBD1 (5 bases). Germline assignment: CDR1 ENHRY and CDR2 SYGVKD. The length of the CDR3 is 18 residues. V shed 3 bases and J shed 0 bases, with 19 bases lying between them. The CDR3 loop is CAISDVFGAVSSTDTQYF. CDR3 coding DNA: TGTGCCATCAGTGATGTGTTTGGGGCGGTATCGAGCACAGATACGCAGTATTTT.

This clone was seen a few times. The chain employs TRBV11-2 and TRBJ2-7; 7 nucleotides align to TRBD1. V shed 3 bases and J 3 bases; nucleotides not matched to a gene: 5. Germline CDR1 reads SGHAT; CDR2 reads FQNNGV. The CDR3 runs 14 residues. CDR3 loop: CASSFAQGVYEQYF. In DNA, the CDR3 is TGTGCCAGCAGCTTTGCCCAGGGGGTCTACGAGCAGTACTTC. The full variable domain, its missing parts supplied by reference TRBV11-2 and TRBJ2-7, is EAGVAQSPRYKIIEKRQSVAFWCNPISGHATLYWYQQILGQGPKLLIQFQNNGVVDDSQLPKDRFSAERLKGVDSTLKIQPAKLEDSAVYLCASSFAQGVYEQYFGPGTRLTVT.

The chain uses TRBV9 and TRBJ2-7, with D perhaps given as TRBD1 or TRBD2 (5 bases each). The CDR3 is 15 amino acids. Germline V lookup: CDR1 SGDLS, CDR2 YYNGEE. Trimming took off 0 bases at V and 0 bases at J, with 10 bases between the two ends. The CDR3 DNA sequence: TGTGCCAGCAGCGTAGCTGGTGGGGGCTCCTACGAGCAGTACTTC. This translates into CASSVAGGGSYEQYF.

In this sample, this clone is large. The chain combines TRBV28 with TRBJ2-7; tentative D call: TRBD1 (5 bases). Per germline, CDR1 MDHEN and CDR2 SYDVKM. The V end lost 6 bases, the J end lost 0 bases, and 6 bases lay between the germline ends. This CDR3 contains 12 residues. The DNA for the CDR3 is TGTGCCAGCAGACAGGACTCCTACGAGCAGTACTTC. It specifies CASRQDSYEQYF. Based on the CDR3 plus reference TRBV28 and TRBJ2-7, the full variable domain is DVKVTQSSRYLVKRTGEKVFLECVQDMDHENMFWYRQDPGLGLRLIYFSYDVKMKEKGDIPEGYSVSREKKERFSLILESASTNQTSMYLCASRQDSYEQYFGPGTRLTVT.

This chain links TRBV27 with TRBJ2-7; 7 bases align to TRBD1. The CDR3 is 13 amino acids. Germline trimming cut 5 bases from V and 4 bases from J; bases unmatched to any gene: 5. CDR1 and CDR2 (germline): MNHEY, SMNVEV (reference sequence). The CDR3 bases are TGTGCCAGCAGTCTTCAACAGGGGTACGAGCAGTACTTC. Translation: CASSLQQGYEQYF.